The clone carrying this TCR beta chain was seen a few times. Its antigen is currently unknown. V was clipped by 4 bases and J by 10 bases; unmatched bases: 8. Looked up from germline, CDR1 is SGHRS and CDR2 is YFSETQ. CDR3 length: 14 amino acids. This entry is derived from a study of cytomegalovirus exposure and HLA in healthy donors. Study conclusions and caveats: An analysis done earlier found most TCR beta V segments productive about 87% or about 30% of the time.

Primers included in the PCR were 60 Vbeta and 13 Jbeta primers. The table came from immunoSEQ multiplex PCR; TCRdb's copy has only in-frame clones and leaves some out. The sample has around 130,000 clones; around 74% are singletons. The gene calls are TRBV5-1 and TRBJ2-1; 10 bases align to TRBD1. The material sequenced was PBMCs. The clonotype was recovered from a young man in good health and CMV-seronegative. The CDR3 protein is CASSATGTGVEQFF. As DNA, the CDR3 is TGCGCCAGCAGCGCCACCGGGACAGGGGTCGAGCAGTTCTTC.